These 27 T cell receptor beta chains were sequenced from one sample in a study of T cells in localized non-small cell lung cancer. Libraries were prepared by immunoSEQ multiplex PCR; TCRdb keeps only in-frame clonotypes and omits some of them. The table includes around 100,000 clones, about nine tenths detected once. The sequencing used peripheral blood, collected before any cancer treatment. The receptors stem from a man aged 40 to 70 with stage I squamous cell lung carcinoma.

This clone turned up a few times. The chain uses TRBV20-1 and TRBJ1-3; no clear D gene. The germline V gene encodes CDR1 DFQATT and CDR2 SNEGSKA (reference sequence). V shed 0 bases and J shed 3 bases, with 0 bases lying between them. CDR3 length equals 11 residues. CDR3: CSARDGNTIYF. CDR3 nucleotides: TGCAGTGCTAGAGATGGAAACACCATATATTTT.

The V call is TRBV5-1, the J call TRBJ2-6; possible D gene TRBD1, 6 bases. The CDR3 contains 17 residues. Germline lookup yields CDR1 SGHRS and CDR2 YFSETQ. Trimming cost V 0 bases and J 1 base, with 11 bases left between them. CDR3 nucleotide sequence: TGCGCCAGCAGCTTGGCGGCAGGGGTGTCTGGGGCCAACGTCCTGACTTTC. It codes for CASSLAAGVSGANVLTF.

The chain recombines TRBV5-1 with TRBJ2-1; 8 bases are shared with TRBD2. The CDR3 has 15 amino acids. With V trimmed by 2 bases and J by 7 bases, 8 bases remained unmatched. CDR1 and CDR2 from the germline V gene are SGHRS and YFSETQ. The CDR3 coding sequence is TGCGCCAGCAGCTTTGAAAGCGGGGGATGGAATGAGCAGTTCTTC. This encodes CASSFESGGWNEQFF.

The chain recombines TRBV27 with TRBJ2-3; 12 nucleotides line up with TRBD2. Trimming took 3 bases from V and 3 from J; bases not matched to a gene: 1. Germline V lookup: CDR1 MNHEY, CDR2 SMNVEV (reference sequence). The CDR3 totals 15 residues. The chain's CDR3 is CASSLGTSGTDTQYF. The CDR3 DNA reads TGTGCCAGCAGTTTGGGGACTAGCGGGACAGATACGCAGTATTTT.

The V and J genes are TRBV6-6 and TRBJ2-2; TRBD1 matches at 8 bases. The junction had 6 bases not matched to a gene; V was cut back by 3 bases and J by 6 bases. The CDR3 has 15 residues. The germline V gene has CDR1 MNHNY and CDR2 SVGAGI (reference sequence). The CDR3 reads CASSYGAGGPGELFF. The DNA of the CDR3 is TGTGCCAGCAGTTATGGGGCAGGGGGCCCCGGGGAGCTGTTTTTT.

This chain's CDR3 is CAWSGGGRLGNQPQHF. Here the CDR3 DNA reads TGTGCCTGGAGTGGTGGGGGAAGGTTAGGCAATCAGCCCCAGCATTTT. J is TRBJ1-5 and V is TRBV30; D is perhaps TRBD1 (5 bases). There are 16 residues in the CDR3. Germline CDR1 GTSNPN, CDR2 SVGIG (reference sequence). V was clipped by 1 base and J by 2 bases, with 15 bases between them.

V usage is TRBV5-4 and J usage is TRBJ1-1; 11 bases are a match to TRBD1. The J segment lost 3 bases and the V segment lost 3 bases, leaving 4 bases of the junction unmatched. This CDR3 spans 15 amino acids. Per the germline V gene, CDR1 is SGHNT and CDR2 is YYREEE (reference sequence). CDR3 in amino acids: CASSSPGQGDTEAFF. CDR3 nucleotides: TGTGCCAGCAGCTCCCCGGGACAGGGGGACACTGAAGCTTTCTTT.

This chain's CDR3 is CASAVFEGTGELFF. CDR3 in DNA: TGTGCCAGCGCCGTATTCGAGGGCACCGGGGAGCTGTTTTTT. The V gene is TRBV2, the J gene TRBJ2-2; a possible D gene is TRBD2 (5 bases). Deletions cut 8 bases from V and 4 bases from J, with 14 bases between. The germline gives CDR1 SNHLY, CDR2 FYNNEI. CDR3 length: 14 amino acids.

V is TRBV28 and J is TRBJ1-2; no firm D call. CDR1 and CDR2 from the germline V gene are MDHEN and SYDVKM. CDR3 length equals 13 residues. Trimming took off 2 bases at V and 0 bases at J, with 4 bases between the two ends. CDR3 residues: CASSLRANYGYTF. The CDR3 nucleotides read TGTGCCAGCAGTTTACGAGCTAACTATGGCTACACCTTC.

This chain connects TRBV14 to TRBJ1-3; D not certain. Between the trimmed V and J ends, which lost 4 bases and 0 bases, there was a span of 7 bases. Germline lookup yields CDR1 SGHDN and CDR2 FVKESK. The CDR3 has 14 amino acids. The CDR3 region has the DNA TGTGCCAGCAGCCCAAGGCCCTCTGGAAACACCATATATTTT. Translating it yields CASSPRPSGNTIYF.

The chain carries TRBV19 and TRBJ1-2, with D tentatively TRBD1 (5 bases). V was clipped by 5 bases and J by 13 bases, with 17 bases between them. Per germline, CDR1 LNHDA and CDR2 SQIVND (reference sequence). CDR3 length: 12 amino acids. The CDR3 DNA reads TGTGCCAGTAGTCGCCGGGGACGGGGATCCACCTTC. It translates to CASSRRGRGSTF.

The chain employs TRBV5-1 and TRBJ1-3; D not certain. There are 15 residues in the CDR3. V lost 0 bases to trimming and J lost 0 bases, with 7 bases between them. CDR1 and CDR2 from the germline V gene are SGHRS and YFSETQ. The CDR3 DNA reads as TGCGCCAGCAGCTTGGTCGGAATCTCTGGAAACACCATATATTTT. It codes for CASSLVGISGNTIYF.

In this sample, this clone turned up a few times. This rearrangement joins TRBV2 to TRBJ1-1; unclear D gene. Germline assignment: CDR1 SNHLY and CDR2 FYNNEI. V lost 1 base and J lost 0, with 3 bases in between. The CDR3 totals 13 residues. CDR3 coding DNA: TGTGCCAGCAGTGAAGAGGTGAACACTGAAGCTTTCTTT. Translated, it gives CASSEEVNTEAFF. The full variable domain, rest sourced from reference TRBV2 and TRBJ1-1, is EPEVTQTPSHQVTQMGQEVILRCVPISNHLYFYWYRQILGQKVEFLVSFYNNEISEKSEIFDDQFSVERPDGSNFTLKIRSTKLEDSAMYFCASSEEVNTEAFFGQGTRLTVV.

The chain links TRBV4-3 to TRBJ1-1; D is uncertain. Trimming left V 0 bases short and J 7 bases short, with 21 bases between. Germline V CDR1 and CDR2: LGHNA, YSLEER. The CDR3 loop spans 17 amino acids. The CDR3 region is CASSQDLMPERSFEAFF. The CDR3 DNA reads as TGCGCCAGCAGCCAAGATCTGATGCCTGAGCGTTCCTTTGAAGCTTTCTTT.

This clone was seen more than once but under ten times. The chain recombines TRBV6-6 with TRBJ1-1; possibly TRBD1 for D (5 bases). Deletions cut 2 bases from V and 10 bases from J, with 14 bases between. Germline V gene sequence: CDR1 MNHNY, CDR2 SVGAGI (reference sequence). This CDR3 has 13 amino acids. The DNA for the CDR3 is TGTGCCAGCAGTTACGAGGGCCGGGGCGTAGCTTTCTTT. This encodes CASSYEGRGVAFF.

The chain has TRBV7-2 and TRBJ1-6; 7 nucleotides agree with TRBD1. The V gene end was trimmed by 5 bases and the J gene end by 10 bases; junction bases not matched to a gene: 17. The CDR3 consists of 17 residues. CDR1 and CDR2 (germline): SGHTA, FQGNSA. CDR3 bases: TGTGCCAGCAGCCCCACCGGGACAGCAAGGGTAGGGTCACCCCTCCACTTT. It encodes CASSPTGTARVGSPLHF.

The rearrangement uses TRBV18 and TRBJ1-5; no firm D call. The germline CDR1 and CDR2 sequences are KGHSH and LQKENI. The CDR3 has 14 residues. Trimming shortened V by 6 bases and J by 0 bases, and 9 bases separated the two germline ends. As DNA, the CDR3 is TGTGCCAGCTCCCCCTTCCATAGCAATCAGCCCCAGCATTTT. It codes for CASSPFHSNQPQHF.

The rearrangement links TRBV10-3 to TRBJ2-5; the D gene is possibly TRBD1 (6 bases). Deletions cut 10 bases from V and 2 bases from J, with 17 bases between. CDR3 size: 14 residues. The germline gives CDR1 ENHRY, CDR2 SYGVKD. As DNA, the CDR3 is TGTGCCACCCTGGGGGACATAAGACAAGAGACCCAGTACTTC. Its translation: CATLGDIRQETQYF.

The chain recombines TRBV7-2 with TRBJ1-2, with a possible D match to TRBD1 (5 bases). CDR1 is SGHTA, CDR2 FQGNSA, per germline. The CDR3 covers 14 residues. V shed 1 base and J shed 7 bases, with 13 bases lying between them. The CDR3 region has the DNA TGTGCCAGCAGCTTAGGGAAACAGGCCGGTGGCTACACCTTC. As protein: CASSLGKQAGGYTF.

The chain combines TRBV18 with TRBJ2-1; the match to TRBD2 covers 7 bases. V lost 1 base and J lost 2; bases outside the gene matches: 5. The CDR3 spans 16 residues. In germline, CDR1 is KGHSH, CDR2 LQKENI. CDR3 residues: CASSPLMAGAYNEQFF. The DNA for the CDR3 is TGTGCCAGCTCACCACTTATGGCGGGGGCCTACAATGAGCAGTTCTTC. The full variable domain, completed using reference TRBV18 and TRBJ2-1, is NAGVMQNPRHLVRRRGQEARLRCSPMKGHSHVYWYRQLPEEGLKFMVYLQKENIIDESGMPKERFSAEFPKEGPSILRIQQVVRGDSAAYFCASSPLMAGAYNEQFFGPGTRLTVL.

The chain is built from TRBV5-1 and TRBJ1-2; possible D gene TRBD1, 5 bases. Germline V gene data show CDR1 as SGHRS and CDR2 as YFSETQ. V was cut by 1 base and J by 3 bases, with 13 bases left in between. The CDR3 runs to 15 residues. The CDR3 loop reads CASSLNGARDYGYTF. For the CDR3, the DNA is TGCGCCAGCAGCTTGAACGGGGCCCGCGACTATGGCTACACCTTC.

This chain joins TRBV7-2 and TRBJ2-3, with D perhaps matching TRBD2 (7 bases). Germline lookup yields CDR1 SGHTA and CDR2 FQGNSA. CDR3 length equals 17 residues. Trimming removed 5 bases at V and 6 bases at J, with 24 bases between. DNA for the CDR3: TGTGCCAGCAGCCGGGAACGCGCGGGGGCCCCTAAGGATACGCAGTATTTT. Its protein product is CASSRERAGAPKDTQYF.

This chain uses TRBV5-1 with TRBJ1-2, with a possible D match to TRBD1 (5 bases). The CDR3 consists of 14 residues. Germline CDR1 reads SGHRS; CDR2 reads YFSETQ. V lost 1 base, J lost 7 bases, and 14 bases lay in between. CDR3: CASSLSVGPGGYTF. In DNA form, the CDR3 reads TGCGCCAGCAGCTTGTCAGTGGGACCCGGTGGCTACACCTTC. The full variable domain, its missing parts supplied by reference TRBV5-1 and TRBJ1-2, is KAGVTQTPRYLIKTRGQQVTLSCSPISGHRSVSWYQQTPGQGLQFLFEYFSETQRNKGNFPGRFSGRQFSNSRSEMNVSTLELGDSALYLCASSLSVGPGGYTFGSGTRLTVV.

The chain's CDR3 is CSAPAGDTQYF. In nucleotides, the CDR3 is TGCAGTGCTCCCGCCGGGGATACGCAGTATTTT. V usage is TRBV20-1 and J usage is TRBJ2-3; D is undetermined. The CDR3 is 11 residues long. The V end lost 5 bases, the J end lost 6 bases, and 9 bases lay between the germline ends. CDR1 is DFQATT and CDR2 is SNEGSKA in the germline V gene (reference sequence).

The V gene is TRBV5-4, the J gene TRBJ2-3; D may match TRBD1 or TRBD2 (6 bases each). In germline, CDR1 is SGHNT, CDR2 YYREEE (reference sequence). The ends were cut back, 0 bases at V and 1 base at J, with 15 bases in the middle. CDR3 length: 17 residues. This CDR3 is CASSLGGGRIRTDTQYF. CDR3 DNA: TGTGCCAGCAGCTTGGGTGGGGGGCGGATCCGCACAGATACGCAGTATTTT.

The V and J genes are TRBV4-1 and TRBJ2-7; D call uncertain. Trimming took 1 base from V and 0 from J, leaving 13 bases between them. Per germline, CDR1 MGHRA and CDR2 YSYEKL. This CDR3 has 16 amino acids. The CDR3 protein is CASSQGLGLSSYEQYF. The CDR3 DNA reads TGCGCCAGCAGCCAAGGATTGGGATTGAGCTCCTACGAGCAGTACTTC.

This clone was detected once. CDR3 in amino acids: CASSPNGAGTQYF. The CDR3 DNA is TGTGCCAGCAGTCCAAATGGTGCTGGTACGCAGTATTTT. The rearrangement uses TRBV2 and TRBJ2-3; D gene uncertain. Between the trimmed V and J ends, which lost 5 bases and 8 bases, there was a span of 14 bases. The CDR3 runs to 13 residues. The germline V gene encodes CDR1 SNHLY and CDR2 FYNNEI.